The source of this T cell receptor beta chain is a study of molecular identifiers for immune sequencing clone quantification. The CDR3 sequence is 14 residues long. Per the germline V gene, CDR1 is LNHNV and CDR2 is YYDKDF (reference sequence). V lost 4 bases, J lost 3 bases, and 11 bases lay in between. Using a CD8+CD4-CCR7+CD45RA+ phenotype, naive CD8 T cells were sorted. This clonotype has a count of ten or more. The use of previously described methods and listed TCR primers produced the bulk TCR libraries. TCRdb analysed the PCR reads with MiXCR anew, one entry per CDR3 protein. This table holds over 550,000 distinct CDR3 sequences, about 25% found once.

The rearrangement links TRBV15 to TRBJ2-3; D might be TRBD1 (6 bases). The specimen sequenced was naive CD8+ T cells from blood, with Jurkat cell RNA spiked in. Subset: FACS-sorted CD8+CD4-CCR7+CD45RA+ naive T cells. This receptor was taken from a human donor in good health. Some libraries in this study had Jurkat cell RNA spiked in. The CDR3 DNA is TGTGCCACCAGCATGGACAGAGAAACAGATACGCAGTATTTT. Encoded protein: CATSMDRETDTQYF.